These 8 T cell receptor beta chains originate from one sample sequenced in a study of resident and recirculating memory T cells in vitiligo. Produced via immunoSEQ multiplex PCR; TCRdb's table is partial and in-frame only. This table holds tens of thousands of clones, just over 90% found once. The specimen was blood. The receptor set was obtained from a male donor with vitiligo.

The chain joins TRBV7-8 to TRBJ1-1; 12 nucleotides line up with TRBD1. This CDR3 has 15 amino acids. CDR1 is SGHVS, CDR2 FQNEAQ, per germline. V lost 5 bases to trimming and J lost 6 bases; unmatched junction nucleotides: 7. The CDR3 DNA reads as TGTGCCAGCAGCGGGTGGGACAGGGGGCTTTCTGAAGCTTTCTTT. It codes for CASSGWDRGLSEAFF.

The chain recombines TRBV21-1 with TRBJ1-2; TRBD1, as called in the table, went unchecked against the DNA. TRBV21-1 counts as a pseudogene. The CDR3 totals 18 residues. CDR3 nucleotides: TGTGCCAGCAGTAAGAGCAGGACCGGGACAGGCACTAACTATGGCTACACCTTC. This sequence encodes CASSKSRTGTGTNYGYTF.

Here the CDR3 DNA reads TGTGCCAGAAGCTCCCAACGATGCGGCCACTGTTACACTGAAGCTTTCTTT. Encoded protein: CARSSQRCGHCYTEAFF. The chain uses TRBV7-5 and TRBJ1-1. TRBV7-5 is a pseudogene. CDR3 length equals 17 residues.

This clone was seen a single time. V gene TRBV5-1 combines with J gene TRBJ1-4; TRBD1 matches 10 bases. V gave up 0 bases and J gave up 6 bases; unmatched junction bases: 5. This CDR3 contains 16 residues. Germline lookup yields CDR1 SGHRS and CDR2 YFSETQ. The DNA for the CDR3 is TGCGCCAGCAGCTTGGGACAGGGGGCACGTTATGAAAAACTGTTTTTT. It translates to CASSLGQGARYEKLFF.

The chain joins TRBV7-9 to TRBJ2-1, with TRBD2 matching over 9 bases. The CDR3 is 15 residues long. The V segment lost 3 bases and the J segment 9 bases; nucleotides outside the gene matches: 9. Looked up from germline, CDR1 is SEHNR and CDR2 is FQNEAQ (reference sequence). For the CDR3, the DNA is TGTGCCAGCAGCTTGATTGGCGGGAGGGCTAGTGAGCAGTTCTTC. Protein sequence: CASSLIGGRASEQFF.

DNA of the CDR3: TGTGCCAGCTCAGGGGACAGTTATGGCTACACCTTC. Its translation: CASSGDSYGYTF. This rearrangement joins TRBV18 to TRBJ1-2; 7 bases match TRBD1. CDR1 and CDR2 (germline): KGHSH, LQKENI. Trimming took 5 bases from V and 5 from J; bases not matched to a gene: 2. The CDR3 length is 12 residues.

The J gene is TRBJ1-4, the V gene TRBV4-1; no reliable D call. Germline CDR1 MGHRA, CDR2 YSYEKL. Trimming removed 2 bases from V and 11 bases from J, with 24 bases in between. The CDR3 sequence is 17 residues long. CDR3 nucleotide sequence: TGCGCCAGCAGCCAACAAAAAGGGCCGACTACCGCAAGGAAACTGTTTTTT. Translation gives CASSQQKGPTTARKLFF.

V usage is TRBV7-7 and J usage is TRBJ2-5; tentatively, D is TRBD2 (6 bases). The J call may be in error: the DNA end matches TRBJ2-7 better. The CDR3 sequence is 14 residues long. The germline V gene has CDR1 SSHAT and CDR2 FNYEAQ (reference sequence). CDR3 bases: TGTGCCAGCAGCCCAGCCGGGAGCCGCTACGAGCAGTACTTC. Amino acid sequence: CASSPAGSRYEQYF.